These 10 T cell receptor beta chains originate from one sample sequenced in a study of blood T cell dynamics during melanoma immunotherapy. Some clones are missing from TCRdb's copy, which holds only in-frame ones; the method was immunoSEQ multiplex PCR. The profile shows more than 12,000 clones, around nine tenths of them singletons. The time point denotes: week 3, after first cycle of checkpoint inhibitor. The sample here was blood, taken from a patient treated with checkpoint blockade. The receptors were gathered from a human donor with melanoma.

V gene TRBV9 combines with J gene TRBJ2-1; 9 bases match TRBD2. The CDR3 contains 15 residues. The germline V gene has CDR1 SGDLS and CDR2 YYNGEE. Germline trimming cut 2 bases from V and 6 bases from J; bases unmatched to any gene: 6. As DNA, the CDR3 is TGTGCCAGCAGCGTTTCTAGCGGGATTGTCAATGAGCAGTTCTTC. It encodes CASSVSSGIVNEQFF.

CDR3 DNA sequence: TGCGCCAGCAGTCCCGGGATAGCGGGAACCTACGAGCAGTACTTC. Protein sequence: CASSPGIAGTYEQYF. This chain uses TRBV5-1 with TRBJ2-7; 8 positions agree with TRBD2. Germline CDR1 SGHRS, CDR2 YFSETQ. Trimming at V came to 5 bases and at J to 2 bases, leaving 9 bases not matched to a gene. The CDR3 is 15 amino acids.

J is TRBJ2-5 and V is TRBV5-6; no definite D call. V was cut by 2 bases and J by 7 bases, with 15 bases left in between. CDR1 and CDR2 (germline): SGHDT, YYEEEE. This CDR3 is 14 amino acids long. The DNA of the CDR3 is TGTGCCAGCAGCTTAGGGATGAACAAGGGGACCCAGTACTTC. Protein sequence: CASSLGMNKGTQYF.

The chain recombines TRBV7-9 with TRBJ1-2, with 10 bases identical to TRBD1. This CDR3 comprises 15 residues. The V gene's germline CDR1 is SEHNR and CDR2 FQNEAQ (reference sequence). V lost 5 bases and J lost 6; bases outside the gene matches: 9. The CDR3, as DNA: TGTGCCAGCAGCATTACCGGGACAGGGGTCCATGGCTACACCTTC. This encodes CASSITGTGVHGYTF.

This chain uses TRBV28 with TRBJ1-5, with TRBD1 as a possible D gene (5 bases). Germline V gene sequence: CDR1 MDHEN, CDR2 SYDVKM. CDR3 length: 15 amino acids. V lost 3 bases and J lost 6, with 15 bases in between. The DNA of the CDR3 is TGTGCCAGCAGTTTTAGTGGGGGGGGAAGTCAGCCCCAGCATTTT. Protein sequence: CASSFSGGGSQPQHF. Combining the CDR3 with reference TRBV28 and TRBJ1-5 gives the whole variable domain DVKVTQSSRYLVKRTGEKVFLECVQDMDHENMFWYRQDPGLGLRLIYFSYDVKMKEKGDIPEGYSVSREKKERFSLILESASTNQTSMYLCASSFSGGGSQPQHFGDGTRLSIL.

The CDR3 here is CASSLQGKNEKLFF. In DNA, the CDR3 is TGCGCCAGCAGCTTACAGGGGAAAAATGAAAAACTGTTTTTT. This chain connects TRBV5-1 to TRBJ1-4, with TRBD1 identical over 7 bases. The CDR3 spans 14 residues. Germline-derived CDR1 and CDR2 are SGHRS and YFSETQ. Unmatched junction bases numbered 3, after V lost 2 bases and J lost 5 bases.

In DNA, the CDR3 is TGCGCCAGCAGCCGGGACAGGGGGCTAAGCGGTGGCTACACCTTC. Translating gives CASSRDRGLSGGYTF. The V gene is TRBV4-1, the J gene TRBJ1-2; 12 nucleotides agree with TRBD1. Germline V gene sequence: CDR1 MGHRA, CDR2 YSYEKL. The trim removed 4 bases at V and 7 bases at J, leaving 7 bases unmatched. This CDR3 has 15 amino acids.

The rearrangement uses TRBV5-1 and TRBJ2-7, with 8 bases matching TRBD2. The CDR3 is made up of 16 amino acids. The ends lost 1 base at V and 2 bases at J; junction bases unmatched: 8. Germline CDR1 is SGHRS and CDR2 is YFSETQ. In DNA form, the CDR3 reads TGCGCCAGCAGCTTGAAGACTAGCGCAGGAACCTACGAGCAGTACTTC. Residues: CASSLKTSAGTYEQYF.

The V call is TRBV7-9, the J call TRBJ2-2; D is possibly TRBD1 (6 bases). V was pared by 5 bases and J by 0 bases, with 10 bases between. The CDR3 has 15 amino acids. The germline V gene encodes CDR1 SEHNR and CDR2 FQNEAQ (reference sequence). CDR3 sequence: CASSLGDTNTGELFF. For the CDR3, the DNA is TGTGCCAGCAGCCTGGGGGACACGAACACCGGGGAGCTGTTTTTT.

The chain carries TRBV7-2 and TRBJ2-2; 9 nucleotides agree with TRBD1. The germline V gene has CDR1 SGHTA and CDR2 FQGNSA. The trim removed 5 bases at V and 4 bases at J, leaving 8 bases unmatched. There are 16 residues in the CDR3. CDR3 region: CASSITGGFSTGELFF. Here the CDR3 DNA reads TGTGCCAGCAGCATCACAGGGGGCTTTAGCACCGGGGAGCTGTTTTTT.